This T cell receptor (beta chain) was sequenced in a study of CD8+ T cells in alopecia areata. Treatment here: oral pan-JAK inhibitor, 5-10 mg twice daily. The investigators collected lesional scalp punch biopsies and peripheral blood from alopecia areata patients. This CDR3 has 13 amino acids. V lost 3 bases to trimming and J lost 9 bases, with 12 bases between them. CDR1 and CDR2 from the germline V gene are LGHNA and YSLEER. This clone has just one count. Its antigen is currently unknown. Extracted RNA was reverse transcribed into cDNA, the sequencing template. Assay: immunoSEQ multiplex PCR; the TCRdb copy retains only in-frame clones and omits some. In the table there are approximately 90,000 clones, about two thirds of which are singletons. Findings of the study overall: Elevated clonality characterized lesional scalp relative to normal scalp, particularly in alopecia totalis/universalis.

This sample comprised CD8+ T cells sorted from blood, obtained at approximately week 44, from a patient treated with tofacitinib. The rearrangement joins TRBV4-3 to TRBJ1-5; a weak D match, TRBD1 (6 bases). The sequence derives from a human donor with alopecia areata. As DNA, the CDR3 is TGCGCCAGCAGCCATGAACAGGGAAGGCCCCAGCATTTT. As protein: CASSHEQGRPQHF.